The present T cell receptor beta chain was sequenced within a study of blood T cell repertoires in COVID-19. Overall study: PBMCs, B-cell-depleted T cells, or T cells provided the cDNA or gDNA that made up the material.

This CDR3 is 15 amino acids long. With V trimmed by 5 bases and J by 5 bases, 6 bases remained unmatched. Germline assignment: CDR1 MNHEY and CDR2 SVGEGT. As originally analysed: Nucleated cell number was recorded as an estimate derived from reference gene primer amplification. TCRdb keeps only in-frame clones here, not all; method: immunoSEQ multiplex PCR. That table supplies the V and J calls and clone size; D and trimming were determined from the DNA. The sample holds about 87,000 clones, 80% to 85% seen once. This sequence originates from an elderly woman with active or convalescent COVID-19. The sequenced material came from peripheral blood. The genes are TRBV6-2 or TRBV6-3 and TRBJ2-5; TRBD2 matches 12 bases. CDR3 nucleotides: TGTGCCAGCAGTAAACTAGCGGGAGGAGGGGAGACCCAGTACTTC. This encodes CASSKLAGGGETQYF.